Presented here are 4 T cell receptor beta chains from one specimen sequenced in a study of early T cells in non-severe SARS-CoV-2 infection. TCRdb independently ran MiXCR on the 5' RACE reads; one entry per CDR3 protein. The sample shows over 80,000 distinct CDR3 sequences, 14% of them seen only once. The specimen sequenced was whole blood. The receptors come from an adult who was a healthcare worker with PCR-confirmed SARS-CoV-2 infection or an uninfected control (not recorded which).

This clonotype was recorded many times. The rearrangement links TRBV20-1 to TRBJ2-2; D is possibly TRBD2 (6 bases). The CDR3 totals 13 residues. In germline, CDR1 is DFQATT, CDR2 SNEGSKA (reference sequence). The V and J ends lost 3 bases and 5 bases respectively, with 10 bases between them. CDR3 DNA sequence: TGCAGTGCTAGTTTGCGGGAAACCGGGGAGCTGTTTTTT. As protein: CSASLRETGELFF.

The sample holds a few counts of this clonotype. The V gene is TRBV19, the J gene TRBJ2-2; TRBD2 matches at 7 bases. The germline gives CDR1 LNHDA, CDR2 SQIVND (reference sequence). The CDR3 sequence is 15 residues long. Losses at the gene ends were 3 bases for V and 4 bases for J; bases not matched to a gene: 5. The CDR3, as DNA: TGTGCCAGTAGTATCCCAGCGGGGCCCACCGGGGAGCTGTTTTTT. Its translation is CASSIPAGPTGELFF.

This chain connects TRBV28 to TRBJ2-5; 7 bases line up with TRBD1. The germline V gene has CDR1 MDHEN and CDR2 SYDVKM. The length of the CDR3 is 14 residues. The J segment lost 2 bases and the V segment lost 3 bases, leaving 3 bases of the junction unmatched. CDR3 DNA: TGTGCCAGCAGTTTTAGGACAGGACAAGAGACCCAGTACTTC. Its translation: CASSFRTGQETQYF.

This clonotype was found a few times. The CDR3 here is CASSNRAGNTEAFF. The CDR3 nucleotides are TGCGCCAGCAGCAACAGGGCGGGGAACACTGAAGCTTTCTTT. V gene TRBV10-1 combines with J gene TRBJ1-1; perhaps TRBD1 as D (6 bases). Germline assignment: CDR1 WNHNN and CDR2 SYGVQD (reference sequence). The CDR3 spans 14 residues. The V gene lost 6 bases and the J gene lost 1 base, with 12 bases spanning the gap.